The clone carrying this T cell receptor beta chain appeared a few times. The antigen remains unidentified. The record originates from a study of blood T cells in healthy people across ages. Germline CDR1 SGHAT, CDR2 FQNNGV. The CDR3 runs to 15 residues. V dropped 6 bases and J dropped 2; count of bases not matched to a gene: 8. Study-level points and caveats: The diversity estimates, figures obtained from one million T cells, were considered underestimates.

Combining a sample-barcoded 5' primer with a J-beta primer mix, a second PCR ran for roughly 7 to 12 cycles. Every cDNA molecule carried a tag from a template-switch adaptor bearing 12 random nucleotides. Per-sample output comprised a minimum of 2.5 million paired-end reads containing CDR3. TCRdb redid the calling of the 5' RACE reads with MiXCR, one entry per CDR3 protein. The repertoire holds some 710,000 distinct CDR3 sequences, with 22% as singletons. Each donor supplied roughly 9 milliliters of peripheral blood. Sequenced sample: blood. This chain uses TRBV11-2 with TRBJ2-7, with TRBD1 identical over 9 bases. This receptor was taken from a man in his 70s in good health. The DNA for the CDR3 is TGTGCCAGCAGAGAAACAGGGGGCGTAACCTACGAGCAGTACTTC. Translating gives CASRETGGVTYEQYF.